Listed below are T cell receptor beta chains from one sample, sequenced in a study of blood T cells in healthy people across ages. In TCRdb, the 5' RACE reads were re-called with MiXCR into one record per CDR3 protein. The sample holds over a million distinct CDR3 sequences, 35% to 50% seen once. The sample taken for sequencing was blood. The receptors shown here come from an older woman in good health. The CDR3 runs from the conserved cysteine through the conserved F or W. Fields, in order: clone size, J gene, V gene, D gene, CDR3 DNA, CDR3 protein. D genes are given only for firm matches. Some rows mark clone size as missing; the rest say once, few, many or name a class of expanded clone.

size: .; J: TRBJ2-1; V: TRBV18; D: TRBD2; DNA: TGTGCCAGCTCACCGACTTGGGCGATAGCGGGAGATAGGAGGCGTTATGAGCAGTTCTTC; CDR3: CASSPTWAIAGDRRRYEQFF
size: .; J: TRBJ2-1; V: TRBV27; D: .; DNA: TGTGCCAGCCGTAAAGGGGGGGGTGGTGAGCAGTTCTTC; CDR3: CASRKGGGGEQFF
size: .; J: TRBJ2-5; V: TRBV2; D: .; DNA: TGTGCCAGCAGGACCGGGCAACGTAGGGGAGAGACCCAGTACTTC; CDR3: CASRTGQRRGETQYF
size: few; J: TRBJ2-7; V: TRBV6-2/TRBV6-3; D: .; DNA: TGTGCCAGCAGTTACTCGAGCAGGCAGGGGTGGAAGGCCCAGTACTTC; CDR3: CASSYSSRQGWKAQYF
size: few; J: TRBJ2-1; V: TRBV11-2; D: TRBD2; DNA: TGTGCCAGCAGCTATCCCGGGACTAGCGGGACGAGCTCCTACAATGAGCAGTTCTTC; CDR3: CASSYPGTSGTSSYNEQFF
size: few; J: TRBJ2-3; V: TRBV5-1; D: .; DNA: TGCGCCAGCCTACTGGGGCGTCTCACAGATACGCAGTATTTT; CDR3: CASLLGRLTDTQYF
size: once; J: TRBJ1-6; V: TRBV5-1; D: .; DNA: TGCGCCAGCAGCTTGGGGGGCCTGGATAATTCACCCCTCCACTTT; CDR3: CASSLGGLDNSPLHF
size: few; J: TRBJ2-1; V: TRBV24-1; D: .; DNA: TGTGCCACCAGTGATTTACGGGACAACTACAATGAGCAGTTCTTC; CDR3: CATSDLRDNYNEQFF
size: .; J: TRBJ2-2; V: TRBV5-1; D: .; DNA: TGCGCCAGCAGCTTGGTCCCCCGAAATCACCAGGCCGGGGAGCTGTTTTTT; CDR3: CASSLVPRNHQAGELFF
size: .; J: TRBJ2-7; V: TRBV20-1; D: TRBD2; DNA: TGCAGTGCTAGTCGGGAGGCCCTGGGGGATGAGCAGTACTTC; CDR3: CSASREALGDEQYF
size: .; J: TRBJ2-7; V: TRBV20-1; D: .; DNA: TGCAATGCTCTCCCGATGGTGGGGTTGGACTACGAGCAGTACTTC; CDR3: CNALPMVGLDYEQYF
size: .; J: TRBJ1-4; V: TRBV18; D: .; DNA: TGTGCCAGCTCACCAAAGGATGAAAAACTGTTTTTT; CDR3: CASSPKDEKLFF
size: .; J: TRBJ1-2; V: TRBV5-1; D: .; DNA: TGCGCCAGCAGCTCCGGGGGGGCAGACACCTATGGCTACACCTTC; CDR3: CASSSGGADTYGYTF
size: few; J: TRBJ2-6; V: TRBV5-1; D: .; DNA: TGCGCCAGCAGCCTTGAAGGGCGTGGGGCCAACGTCCTGACTTTC; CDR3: CASSLEGRGANVLTF
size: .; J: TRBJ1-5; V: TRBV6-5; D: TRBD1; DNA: TGTGCCAGCAGTTACCAGACAGGGAACAATCAGCCCCAGCATTTT; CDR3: CASSYQTGNNQPQHF
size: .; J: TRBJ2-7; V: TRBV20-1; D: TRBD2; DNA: TGCAGTGCCCCTCCGACTAGCGGTTACGAGCAGTACTTC; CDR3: CSAPPTSGYEQYF
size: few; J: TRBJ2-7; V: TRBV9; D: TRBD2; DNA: TGTGCCAGCAGCGTAGCACTAGCGGGAGTTGACGAGCAGTACTTC; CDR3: CASSVALAGVDEQYF
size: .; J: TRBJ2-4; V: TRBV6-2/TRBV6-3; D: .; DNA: TGTGCCACCGAAGAAGGCCCCCAAAGCGTGGGTAACATTCAGTACTTC; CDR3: CATEEGPQSVGNIQYF
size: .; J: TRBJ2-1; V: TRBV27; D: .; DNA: TGTGCCAGCAGTTTCCTCCGGGGAAGAAACAATGAGCAGTTCTTC; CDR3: CASSFLRGRNNEQFF
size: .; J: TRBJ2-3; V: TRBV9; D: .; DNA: TGTGCCAGCAGCGTATCGGGACATAACACAGATACGCAGTATTTT; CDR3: CASSVSGHNTDTQYF
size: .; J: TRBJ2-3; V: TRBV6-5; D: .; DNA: TGTGCCAGCAGTCGCACTAGGGGTGGCGATACGCAGTATTTT; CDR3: CASSRTRGGDTQYF
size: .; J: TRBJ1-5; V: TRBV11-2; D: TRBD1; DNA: TGTGCCAGCAGCCTCCGGACAGGGACCAATCAGCCCCAGCATTTT; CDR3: CASSLRTGTNQPQHF
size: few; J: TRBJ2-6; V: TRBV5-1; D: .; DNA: TGCGCCAGCAGCTTGGCTCCGGGGGCCAACGTCCTGACTTTC; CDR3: CASSLAPGANVLTF
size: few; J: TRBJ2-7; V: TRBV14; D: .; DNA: TGTGCCAGCAGCCAAGTTGTGAATTCCTACGAGCAGTACTTC; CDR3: CASSQVVNSYEQYF
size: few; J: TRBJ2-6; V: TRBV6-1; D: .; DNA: TGTGCCAGCAGTCCACGGCCCACGGGACCTGGGGCCAACGTCCTGACTTTC; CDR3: CASSPRPTGPGANVLTF
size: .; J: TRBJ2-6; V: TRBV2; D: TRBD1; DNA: TGTGCCAGCAGGGCGGACAGGGTTGGGACCAACGTCCTGACTTTC; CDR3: CASRADRVGTNVLTF
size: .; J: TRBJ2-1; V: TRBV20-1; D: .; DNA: TGCAGTGCTCCGGACTCCCCGGTCTACAATGAGCAGTTCTTC; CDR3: CSAPDSPVYNEQFF
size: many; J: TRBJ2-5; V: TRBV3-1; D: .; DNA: TGTGCCAGCAGCCAACGGGCGGCGCGAGAGACCCAGTACTTC; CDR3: CASSQRAARETQYF
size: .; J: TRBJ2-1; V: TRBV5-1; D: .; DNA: TGCGCAAGCAGCTTATTATCCAGATCCAATGAGCAGTTCTTC; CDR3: CASSLLSRSNEQFF
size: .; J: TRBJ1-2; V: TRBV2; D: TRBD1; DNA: TGTGCCAGCAGTGAAAGGGGTTCCGGACAGGCGATTTGGGGCTACACCTTC; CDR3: CASSERGSGQAIWGYTF
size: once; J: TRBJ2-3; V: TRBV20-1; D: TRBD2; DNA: TGCAGTGCTAGAGCGGGGGGGTTAACTGGCACAGATACGCAGTATTTT; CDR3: CSARAGGLTGTDTQYF
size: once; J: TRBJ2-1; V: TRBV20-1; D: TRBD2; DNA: TGCAGTGCTAGAGCCTTCGGGAGGGGGACCAACAATGAGCAGTTCTTC; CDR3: CSARAFGRGTNNEQFF
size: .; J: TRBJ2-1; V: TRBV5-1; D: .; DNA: TGCGCCAGCAGCTTGGGCGAAGGGCCGGGAAATGAGCAGTTCTTC; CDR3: CASSLGEGPGNEQFF
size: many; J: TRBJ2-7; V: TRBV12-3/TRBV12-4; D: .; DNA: TGTGCCAGCAGTTTAACCCGGGGCCGCTCCTACGAGCAGTACTTC; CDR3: CASSLTRGRSYEQYF
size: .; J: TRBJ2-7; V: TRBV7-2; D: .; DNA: TGTGCCAGCAGCTCCGGACTTCAGGGGTTCAAGGTGTACGAGCAGTACTTC; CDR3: CASSSGLQGFKVYEQYF
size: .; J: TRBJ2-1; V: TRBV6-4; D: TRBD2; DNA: TGTGTCAGCAGTGACTCCGGCGGGAGTGGTCATGAGCAGTTCTTC; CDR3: CVSSDSGGSGHEQFF
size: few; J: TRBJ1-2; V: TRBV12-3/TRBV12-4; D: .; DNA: TGTGCCAGCAGTTTATTCGTGGGAACCACTAACTATGGCTACACCTTC; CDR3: CASSLFVGTTNYGYTF
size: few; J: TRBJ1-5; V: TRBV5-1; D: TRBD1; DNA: TGCGCCAGCAGCCGTACAGGGGGGGATCAGCCCCAGCATTTT; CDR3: CASSRTGGDQPQHF
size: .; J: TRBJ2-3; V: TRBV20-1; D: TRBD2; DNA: TGCAGTGCTAGAGATGCAAGGTGGGGGGGAGCAGATGCGCAGTATTTT; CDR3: CSARDARWGGADAQYF